This TCR beta chain stems from a study of cytomegalovirus exposure and HLA in healthy donors listed by TCRdb under 2017. About the full investigation: A later analysis indicated that the roughly 130 validation repertoires were generated on the platform also employed for the 670 or so repertoires of the first cohort. The aim of the study was to test whether cataloging public T cell receptors could identify signatures of past pathogen exposure. In addition to the first cohort of 666 subjects, a separate validation cohort of approximately 120 different subjects was used. The study combined high-throughput TCR immunosequencing, statistical association of individual TCRs with disease status, and machine learning to predict cytomegalovirus infection status.

Note on this clone: Its cognate antigen has yet to be identified. Within one base of it there is no much larger clone, and no base qualities were kept.

Overall study results and their limits: In vitro tests confirmed that a few of the cytomegalovirus-associated TCR beta chains recognize cytomegalovirus antigens. Cytomegalovirus status was reported to be diagnosed by the classifier with high specificity and sensitivity in both the original and validation cohorts. Across donors, most TCR sequences were observed very rarely, whereas some public TCRs were present in many individuals. A later analysis had no HLA typing for the validation cohort, so co-occurrence there was scored across all 120 or so repertoires. The study listed approximately 150 TCR beta chains as associated with cytomegalovirus. A later analysis found that TCRs clustered in the first cohort also tended to co-occur in the 120 validation repertoires, with 94% of cluster scores above 0. The authors suggested that the approach could potentially be generalized to other disease states and immunological phenotypes.

Library generation was performed with the immunoSEQ multiplex PCR assay. In the source study's methods: A statistical classification framework was built to diagnose cytomegalovirus status from the catalog of TCR beta chain sequences. Drawn from immuneACCESS, this table holds only the in-frame rearrangements with V and J called that TCRdb kept. Clones are partly lost; checked studies trace under half to an unresolved V gene and leave the rest unexplained. V and J calls and clone size are copied from that table; D and trimming were computed from the DNA. The sample table contains about 400,000 clones; only one count was recorded for more than 80% of them. Around 0.8% of the sample goes to the ten largest clones. Relative to germline, V is 3 bases shorter and J is 2 bases shorter, with 16 bases between their ends. Its CDR3 holds 16 amino acids, cysteine through phenylalanine. The CDR3 DNA has 48 bases and is translated from base 1. CDR1 and CDR2, per the germline V gene, are MDHEN and SYDVKM.

The donors belonged to the validation cohort of about 120 subjects, which was separate from the roughly 700-subject first cohort. This receptor was taken from a woman aged 18-29 years in good health and CMV-seronegative. What was sequenced was PBMCs. This receptor chain uses TRBV28 and TRBJ1-2; the D gene is unclear. The CDR3 here reads CASSFPQQILNYGYTF. The bases read TGTGCCAGCAGTTTCCCTCAACAAATTTTAAACTATGGCTACACCTTC.